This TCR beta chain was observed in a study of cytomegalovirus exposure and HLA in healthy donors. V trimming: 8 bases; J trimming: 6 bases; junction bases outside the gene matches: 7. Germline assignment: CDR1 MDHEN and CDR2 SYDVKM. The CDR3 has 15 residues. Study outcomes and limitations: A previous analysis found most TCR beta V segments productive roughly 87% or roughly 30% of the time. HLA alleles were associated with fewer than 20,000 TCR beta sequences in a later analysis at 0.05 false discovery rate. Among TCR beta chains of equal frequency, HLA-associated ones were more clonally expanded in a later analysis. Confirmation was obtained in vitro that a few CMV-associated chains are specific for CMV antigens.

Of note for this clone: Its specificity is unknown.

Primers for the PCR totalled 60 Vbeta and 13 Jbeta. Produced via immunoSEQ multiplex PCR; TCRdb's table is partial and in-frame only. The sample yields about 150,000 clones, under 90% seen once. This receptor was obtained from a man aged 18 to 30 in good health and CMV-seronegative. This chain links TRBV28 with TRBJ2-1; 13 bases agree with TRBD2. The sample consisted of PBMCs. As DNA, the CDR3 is TGTGCCAGCGTACTGGGACTAGCGGGACCCAATGAGCAGTTCTTC. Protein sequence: CASVLGLAGPNEQFF.